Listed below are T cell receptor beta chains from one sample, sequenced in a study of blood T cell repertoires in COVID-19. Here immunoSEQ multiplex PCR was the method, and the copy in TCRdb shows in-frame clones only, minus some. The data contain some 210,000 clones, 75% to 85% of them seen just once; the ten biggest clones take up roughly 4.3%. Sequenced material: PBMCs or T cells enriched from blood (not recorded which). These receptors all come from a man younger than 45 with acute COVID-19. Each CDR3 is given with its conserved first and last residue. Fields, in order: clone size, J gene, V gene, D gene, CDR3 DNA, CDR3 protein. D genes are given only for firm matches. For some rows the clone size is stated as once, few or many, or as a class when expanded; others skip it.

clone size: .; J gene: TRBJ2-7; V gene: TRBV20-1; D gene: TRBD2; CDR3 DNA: TGCAGTGCTAATGACCGACTAGCGGGGTACGAGCAGTACTTC; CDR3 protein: CSANDRLAGYEQYF
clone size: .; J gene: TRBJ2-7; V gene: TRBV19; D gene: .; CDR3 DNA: TGTGCCAGTACCACGAGGAGCGGTACCTACGAGCAGTACTTC; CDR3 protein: CASTTRSGTYEQYF
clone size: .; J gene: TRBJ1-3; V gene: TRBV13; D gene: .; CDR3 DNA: TGTGCCAGCAGCTCACGGGAGACTTCTGGAAACACCATATATTTT; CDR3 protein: CASSSRETSGNTIYF
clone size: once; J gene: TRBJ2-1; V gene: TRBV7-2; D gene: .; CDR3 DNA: TGTGCCAGCAGCCTGCCGGGGGTTCCTCTGAATGAGCAGTTCTTC; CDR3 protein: CASSLPGVPLNEQFF
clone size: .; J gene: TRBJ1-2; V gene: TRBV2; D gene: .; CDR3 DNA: TGTGCCAGCAGTGAAGGGGCCCTAAACTATGGCTACACCTTC; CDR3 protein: CASSEGALNYGYTF
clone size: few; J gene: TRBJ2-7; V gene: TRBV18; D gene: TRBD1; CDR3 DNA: TGTGCCAGCTCAAAGCAAGGACAGGGAAAGTACTTC; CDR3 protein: CASSKQGQGKYF
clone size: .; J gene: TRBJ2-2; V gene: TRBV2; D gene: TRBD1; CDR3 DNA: TGTGCCAGCAGTGAACGCGGGCTAGGGGGCGGCACCGGGGAGCTGTTTTTT; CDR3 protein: CASSERGLGGGTGELFF
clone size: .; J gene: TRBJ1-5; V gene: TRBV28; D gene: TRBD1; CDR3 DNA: TGTGCCAGCAGTTTACTACAGGGGGGTAATCAGCCCCAGCATTTT; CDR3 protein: CASSLLQGGNQPQHF
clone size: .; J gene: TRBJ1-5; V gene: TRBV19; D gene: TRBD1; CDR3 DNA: TGTGCCAGTAGTATCGGGACAGGGGCGTCGCGAGGCAATCAGCCCCAGCATTTT; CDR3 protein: CASSIGTGASRGNQPQHF
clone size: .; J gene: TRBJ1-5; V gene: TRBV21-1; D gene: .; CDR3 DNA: TGTGCCAGCAGCACCGGAACCGAACAGGGGCGGAATCAGCCCCAGCATTTT; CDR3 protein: CASSTGTEQGRNQPQHF
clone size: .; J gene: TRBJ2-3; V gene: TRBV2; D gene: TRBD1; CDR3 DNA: TGTGCCAGCGGACAGGGGACAGATACGCAGTATTTT; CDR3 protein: CASGQGTDTQYF
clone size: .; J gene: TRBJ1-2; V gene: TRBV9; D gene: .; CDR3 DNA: TGTGCCAGCAGCGGAGGAGACAGCGGGGGCTATGGCTACACCTTC; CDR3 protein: CASSGGDSGGYGYTF
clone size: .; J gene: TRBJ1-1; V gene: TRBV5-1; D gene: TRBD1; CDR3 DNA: TGCGCCAGCAGCTTGGCGGGACAGGGGTGGACTGAAGCTTTCTTT; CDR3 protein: CASSLAGQGWTEAFF
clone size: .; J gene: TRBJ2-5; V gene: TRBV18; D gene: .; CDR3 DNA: TGTGCCAGCTCACCAGGAGTGGGAGAGACCCAGTACTTC; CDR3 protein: CASSPGVGETQYF
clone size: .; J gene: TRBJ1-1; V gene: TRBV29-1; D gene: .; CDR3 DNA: TGCAGCGTTTGTGAGGGAATGAACACTGAAGCTTTCTTT; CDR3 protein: CSVCEGMNTEAFF
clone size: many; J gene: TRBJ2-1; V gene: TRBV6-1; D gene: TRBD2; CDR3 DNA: TGTGCCAGCAGTGAACTAGCGGGGGGCTACAATGAGCAGTTCTTC; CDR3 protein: CASSELAGGYNEQFF
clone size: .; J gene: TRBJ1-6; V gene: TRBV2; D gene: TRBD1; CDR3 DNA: TGTGCCAGCATGTGGGGGACAGGCAGGGTCTCACCCCTCCACTTT; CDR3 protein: CASMWGTGRVSPLHF
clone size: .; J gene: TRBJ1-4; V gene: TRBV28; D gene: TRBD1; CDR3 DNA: TGTGCCAGCAGCAACAGGGGGCTGGCTGAAAAACTGTTTTTT; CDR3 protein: CASSNRGLAEKLFF
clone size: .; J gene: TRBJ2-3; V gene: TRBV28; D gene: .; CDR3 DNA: TGTGCCGGAGGGGGGGGCTCCGAAGATACGCAGTATTTT; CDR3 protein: CAGGGGSEDTQYF
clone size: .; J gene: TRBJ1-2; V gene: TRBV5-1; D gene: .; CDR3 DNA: TGCGCCAGCAGCTTGGAAGTCCAGGCCCCTGGCTACACCTTC; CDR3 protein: CASSLEVQAPGYTF
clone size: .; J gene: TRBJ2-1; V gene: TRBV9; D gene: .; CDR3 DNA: TGTGCCAGCAGCCCGAGCTACAATGAGCAGTTCTTC; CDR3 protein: CASSPSYNEQFF
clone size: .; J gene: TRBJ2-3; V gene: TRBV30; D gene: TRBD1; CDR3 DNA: TGTGCCTGGAGGACAGGGGGTGATACGCAGTATTTT; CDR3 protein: CAWRTGGDTQYF